The sequence of this TCR beta chain was determined in a study of T cell responses to AZD1222 COVID-19 vaccine. Study-level points and caveats: Just a handful of AZD1222 recipients were seropositive at baseline. In all cases, repertoires were sampled only after the peak T cell response.

As to this clone: Its target is unknown.

The CDR3 runs to 15 residues. The junction had 6 bases not matched to a gene; V was cut back by 6 bases and J by 2 bases. Germline values: CDR1 MDHEN, CDR2 SYDVKM. Only in-frame clones appear in the TCRdb table, and some are missing; sequencing was by immunoSEQ multiplex PCR. The sample lists roughly 130,000 clones; 91% were seen once. V and J are TRBV28 and TRBJ1-5; TRBD1 matches at 8 bases. This TCR came from an adult who received the MenACWY meningococcal vaccine as a control. Sequencing used peripheral blood, obtained 28 days after the second dose of the MenACWY control vaccine. The CDR3, as DNA: TGTGCCAGCAGCCGGACAGGGTATGGCAATCAGCCCCAGCATTTT. Residues: CASSRTGYGNQPQHF.